This T cell receptor (beta chain) was captured by sequencing in a study of blood T cells in healthy people across ages. Turning to the study itself: Capturing about one barcoded beta molecule per two T cells was achieved by template switching.

This CDR3 comprises 16 residues. Germline assignment: CDR1 SGHAT and CDR2 FQDESV (reference sequence). Trimming pared 3 bases from V and 0 bases from J, leaving 13 bases between. Combining a sample-barcoded 5' primer with a J-beta primer mix, a second PCR ran for about 7 to 12 cycles. TCRdb used MiXCR to reprocess the 5' RACE reads, holding one entry per CDR3 protein. The sample includes about 1.7 million distinct CDR3 sequences, 28% of them seen just once. This chain joins TRBV11-1 and TRBJ2-3; possibly TRBD1 or TRBD2 for D (5 bases each). The clonotype comes from a woman between 25 and 40 years old in good health. Source material: blood. The chain's CDR3 is CASSLGVYTSTDTQYF. CDR3 in DNA: TGTGCCAGCAGCTTGGGGGTCTACACTAGCACAGATACGCAGTATTTT. The full variable domain, in which reference TRBV11-1 and TRBJ2-3 provide the parts outside the CDR3, is EAEVAQSPRYKITEKSQAVAFWCDPISGHATLYWYRQILGQGPELLVQFQDESVVDDSQLPKDRFSAERLKGVDSTLKIQPAELGDSAMYLCASSLGVYTSTDTQYFGPGTRLTVL.